This T cell receptor (beta chain) comes out of a study of cytomegalovirus exposure and HLA in healthy donors. In the study overall: HLA-typed donors were the source of approximately 86 million unique TCRs held in an early data release.

This CDR3 region has 15 residues. Germline loops: CDR1 SEHNR, CDR2 FQNEAQ (reference sequence). The V and J ends lost 5 bases and 9 bases, in that order; junction bases with no gene match: 11. Study-level results: Within an earlier analysis, most TCR beta V segments proved productive either about 87% or about 30% of the time.

The PCR employed 60 Vbeta primers together with 13 Jbeta primers. Profiled with immunoSEQ multiplex PCR; TCRdb holds only in-frame clones, not every one. The sample lists roughly 190,000 clones, around 86% occurring once. Each donor was nominally healthy when sampled (though unrecorded immune exposures were likely). Of note for this clone: Antigen: not known.

The chain links TRBV7-9 to TRBJ2-2, with 8 bases aligning to TRBD2. This TCR was sampled from a woman between 18 and 29 years old in good health and CMV-seronegative. The sequenced material came from PBMCs. This CDR3 is CASSPWTSPGRELFF. For the CDR3, the DNA is TGTGCCAGCAGCCCATGGACTAGCCCCGGGCGGGAGCTGTTTTTT.